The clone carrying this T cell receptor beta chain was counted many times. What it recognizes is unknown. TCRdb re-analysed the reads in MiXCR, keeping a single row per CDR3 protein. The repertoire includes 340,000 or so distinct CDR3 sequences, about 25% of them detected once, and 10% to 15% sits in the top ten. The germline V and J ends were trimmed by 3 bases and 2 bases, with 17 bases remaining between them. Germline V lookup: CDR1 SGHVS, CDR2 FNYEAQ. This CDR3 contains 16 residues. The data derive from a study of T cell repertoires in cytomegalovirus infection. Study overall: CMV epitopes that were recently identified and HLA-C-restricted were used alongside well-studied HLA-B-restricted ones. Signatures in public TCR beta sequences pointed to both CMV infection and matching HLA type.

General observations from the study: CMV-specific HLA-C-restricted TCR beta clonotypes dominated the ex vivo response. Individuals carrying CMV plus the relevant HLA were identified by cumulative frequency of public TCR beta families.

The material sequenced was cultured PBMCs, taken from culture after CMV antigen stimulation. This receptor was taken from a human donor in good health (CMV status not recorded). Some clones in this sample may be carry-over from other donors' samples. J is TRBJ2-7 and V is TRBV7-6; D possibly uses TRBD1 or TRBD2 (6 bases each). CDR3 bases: TGTGCCAGCAGCTTCCTAAGGGGGACTGACGCCTACGAGCAGTACTTC. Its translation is CASSFLRGTDAYEQYF.